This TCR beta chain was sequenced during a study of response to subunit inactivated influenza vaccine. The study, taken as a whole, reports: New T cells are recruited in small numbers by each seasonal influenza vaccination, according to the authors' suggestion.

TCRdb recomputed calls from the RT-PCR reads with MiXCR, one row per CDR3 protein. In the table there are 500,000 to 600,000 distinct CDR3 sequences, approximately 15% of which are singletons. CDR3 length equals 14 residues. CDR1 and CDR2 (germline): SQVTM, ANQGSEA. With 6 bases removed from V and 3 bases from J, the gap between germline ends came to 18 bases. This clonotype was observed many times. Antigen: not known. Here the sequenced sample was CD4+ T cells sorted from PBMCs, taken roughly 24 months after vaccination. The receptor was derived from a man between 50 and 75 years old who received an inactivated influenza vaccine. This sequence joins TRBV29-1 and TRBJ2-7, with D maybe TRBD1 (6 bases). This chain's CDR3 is CSVITGTPLYEQYF. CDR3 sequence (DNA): TGCAGCGTCATAACCGGGACACCTCTCTACGAGCAGTACTTC.